This TCR beta chain originates from a study of beta chain features in type 1 diabetes. Overall study results and limits: Sequencing from cDNA could over-represent high-TCR-expressing cells. Significant though moderate, a shortening of TCRB CDR3s appeared in all four CD4+ subsets of Type 1 diabetes patients.

Sequenced material consisted of expressed TCRB transcripts (all of the isolated RNA was reverse transcribed). The repertoire was sequenced with immunoSEQ multiplex PCR; TCRdb's copy has only in-frame clones and lacks some. Altogether about 900,000 clones are present, 15% to 20% being singletons, with the ten largest covering 0.023%. The ends lost 1 base at V and 2 bases at J; junction bases unmatched: 5. This CDR3 has 17 residues. Germline CDR1 and CDR2: KGHSH and LQKENI. This clone was detected only a few times. Its antigen remains unidentified. The sample taken for sequencing was naive CD4+ T cells from blood. The rearrangement joins TRBV18 to TRBJ2-3; 11 nucleotides line up with TRBD2. The receptor's source is a young woman in good health. In DNA, the CDR3 is TGTGCCAGCTCACCACTGATAGCGGGAGGGCCCACAGATACGCAGTATTTT. It encodes CASSPLIAGGPTDTQYF. The variable domain in full, with the rest retrieved from reference TRBV18 and TRBJ2-3, is NAGVMQNPRHLVRRRGQEARLRCSPMKGHSHVYWYRQLPEEGLKFMVYLQKENIIDESGMPKERFSAEFPKEGPSILRIQQVVRGDSAAYFCASSPLIAGGPTDTQYFGPGTRLTVL.